These 25 T cell receptor beta chains came from one sample sequenced in a study of prognosis after radiotherapy for stage I lung cancer. The authors amplified TCR beta CDR3 from genomic DNA using two-round multiplex PCR. Specific primers for each TRBV and TRBJ gene were what first-round PCR used. TCRdb re-derived calls from the multiplex PCR reads in MiXCR, one entry per CDR3 protein. The data contain about 22,000 distinct CDR3 sequences, 43% of them singletons. The sequencing here drew on PBMCs, taken before or after stereotactic body radiation therapy (not recorded which). The receptors were sampled from a donor over 45 with non-small cell lung cancer.

The genes are TRBV6-2 or TRBV6-3 and TRBJ2-1, with 12 bases matching TRBD2. The V segment lost 10 bases and the J segment 4 bases; nucleotides outside the gene matches: 8. This CDR3 contains 15 residues. Germline lookup yields CDR1 MNHEY and CDR2 SVGEGT. CDR3 bases: TGTGCCACTACCGGGACTAGCGGGTATTACAATGAGCAGTTCTTC. Translation gives CATTGTSGYYNEQFF.

This clonotype came up many times. V usage is TRBV4-1 and J usage is TRBJ2-7, with D perhaps being TRBD1 or TRBD2 (5 bases each). Trimming took off 0 bases at V and 5 bases at J, with 11 bases between the two ends. CDR1 and CDR2 from the germline V gene are MGHRA and YSYEKL. CDR3 size: 14 residues. CDR3: CASSQEGPQHEQYF. The DNA for the CDR3 is TGCGCCAGCAGCCAAGAGGGACCTCAACACGAGCAGTACTTC.

Comments on this clonotype: One end of the junction varies from germline; a read error may be responsible. The CDR3 DNA reads as TGTGCCAGCATTTTATCAAGACAGTGGGAACGGGAAGGGAATGAGCAGTTCTTC. Amino acid sequence: CASILSRQWEREGNEQFF. The chain joins TRBV28 to TRBJ2-1; TRBD1 or TRBD2 may be the D gene (5 bases each). This CDR3 has 18 amino acids. CDR1 and CDR2 from the germline V gene are MDHEN and SYDVKM.

This clonotype is deemed medium-sized. V usage is TRBV6-1 and J usage is TRBJ2-1, with 7 bases aligning to TRBD2. Looked up from germline, CDR1 is MNHNS and CDR2 is SASEGT. J gave up 7 bases and V 11 bases, and 11 bases lay outside the gene matches. The CDR3 has 13 residues. The CDR3: CAVRRGRENEQFF. CDR3 nucleotides: TGTGCCGTCAGACGGGGGAGGGAAAATGAGCAGTTCTTC.

There are a few counts of this clonotype. This may be a read error: a much more frequent sequence differs by one nucleotide. The rearrangement uses TRBV6-2 or TRBV6-3 and TRBJ2-5, with a tentative D call TRBD1 (5 bases). V shed 5 bases and J shed 2 bases, with 12 bases lying between them. The CDR3 runs 14 residues. Germline V gives CDR1 MNHEY, CDR2 SVGEGT. CDR3 residues: CASSRGSSQETQYF. In DNA, the CDR3 is TGTGCCAGCAGTAGGGGCAGTTCTCAAGAGACCCAGTACTTC.

This clonotype was observed a few times. This may be a read error, as it is one base from a much larger clone. The rearrangement joins TRBV5-4 to TRBJ1-2, with D unclear. Germline values: CDR1 SGHNT, CDR2 YYREEE (reference sequence). The CDR3 contains 12 residues. Trimming pared 4 bases from V and 4 bases from J, leaving 8 bases between. Here the CDR3 reads CASSPGSYGYTF. In DNA, the CDR3 is TGTGCCAGCAGCCCCGGCAGCTATGGCTACACCTTC.

The rearrangement uses TRBV3-1 and TRBJ1-2; the D gene is possibly TRBD1 (5 bases). CDR1 is LGHDT, CDR2 YNNKEL, per germline (reference sequence). The V end was cut by 3 bases, the J end by 2 bases, with 13 bases between. This CDR3 spans 15 amino acids. In nucleotides, the CDR3 is TGTGCCAGCAGCCAGACCCAGGGACGGAACTATGGCTACACCTTC. This gives the protein CASSQTQGRNYGYTF.

This clonotype was counted many times. V gene TRBV28 combines with J gene TRBJ1-6; possibly TRBD1 for D (6 bases). This CDR3 has 14 residues. Between the trimmed V and J ends, which lost 5 bases and 6 bases, there was a span of 11 bases. Germline-derived CDR1 and CDR2 are MDHEN and SYDVKM. CDR3 sequence reads: CASSLTGFNSPLHF. The DNA for the CDR3 is TGTGCCAGCAGTCTTACAGGGTTTAATTCACCCCTCCACTTT.

The chain couples TRBV28 to TRBJ1-4; D unresolved. The length of the CDR3 is 14 residues. Per germline, CDR1 MDHEN and CDR2 SYDVKM. The germline V and J ends were trimmed by 3 bases and 7 bases, with 12 bases remaining between them. CDR3 nucleotide sequence: TGTGCCAGCAGTTTCCTGACCGCGGGTGAAAAACTGTTTTTT. Amino acids: CASSFLTAGEKLFF.

J is TRBJ2-7 and V is TRBV7-2; D may be TRBD1 or TRBD2 (5 bases each). Germline CDR1 reads SGHTA; CDR2 reads FQGNSA. The V end lost 5 bases, the J end lost 7 bases, and 18 bases lay between the germline ends. The CDR3 has 14 residues. In nucleotides, the CDR3 is TGTGCCAGCAGCCCACCGGGGCTCCGAGGGGAGCAGTACTTC. It yields the protein CASSPPGLRGEQYF.

The V gene is TRBV3-1, the J gene TRBJ2-3; 7 positions match TRBD1. V gave up 6 bases and J gave up 0 bases; unmatched junction bases: 6. The CDR3 covers 15 residues. In germline, CDR1 is LGHDT, CDR2 YNNKEL (reference sequence). CDR3 in amino acids: CASRAGQASTDTQYF. DNA for the CDR3: TGTGCCAGCAGGGCAGGACAGGCGAGCACAGATACGCAGTATTTT.

Worth noting for this clonotype: Sequence at one end of the junction differs from germline and may be a read error. DNA of the CDR3: TGTGCCACTCACGAACAGGGGTACACCGTGGAGCTGTTTTTT. Amino acids: CATHEQGYTVELFF. The chain has TRBV6-2 or TRBV6-3 and TRBJ2-2, with 7 bases matching TRBD1. CDR1 is MNHEY and CDR2 is SVGEGT in the germline V gene. The CDR3 is 14 residues long.

This clonotype was observed many times. The rearrangement links TRBV9 to TRBJ2-3; D uncertain. Germline CDR1 is SGDLS and CDR2 is YYNGEE. This CDR3 contains 18 residues. V was trimmed by 4 bases and J by 1 base, leaving 22 bases between them. Here the CDR3 DNA reads TGTGCCAGCAGCTTACGCCCGTTTCGCGAAAAGGGCACAGATACGCAGTATTTT. It translates to CASSLRPFREKGTDTQYF.

This clonotype has ten or more counts. The rearrangement joins TRBV2 to TRBJ1-4, with 10 bases matching TRBD1. V lost 6 bases to trimming and J lost 5 bases; unmatched junction nucleotides: 3. CDR1 and CDR2 from the germline V gene are SNHLY and FYNNEI. This CDR3 is built from 14 residues. This CDR3 reads CASRRQGANEKLFF. CDR3 DNA: TGTGCCAGCAGGAGACAGGGGGCGAATGAAAAACTGTTTTTT.

The table lists this clonotype with many counts. The chain uses TRBV5-1 and TRBJ2-7; tentatively, D is TRBD2 (5 bases). The CDR3 runs to 14 residues. V gave up 7 bases and J gave up 0 bases, with 14 bases separating them. Germline V lookup: CDR1 SGHRS, CDR2 YFSETQ. The CDR3 spells CASAPGTHSYEQYF. In nucleotides, the CDR3 is TGCGCCAGCGCGCCGGGAACCCACTCCTACGAGCAGTACTTC.

With respect to this clonotype: A far larger clone lies a single base away; this is likely a read error. The V gene is TRBV6-5, the J gene TRBJ2-7; D uncertain. Germline CDR1 MNHEY, CDR2 SVGAGI. CDR3 length equals 12 residues. CDR3 protein: CASRRLPYEKYF. Here the CDR3 DNA reads TGTGCCAGCAGGCGACTTCCATACGAGAAGTACTTC.

In this sample, this clonotype turned up many times. This chain joins TRBV28 and TRBJ2-7, with 15 bases fitting TRBD2. The CDR3 has 20 residues. CDR1 is MDHEN and CDR2 is SYDVKM in the germline V gene. V trimming: 5 bases; J trimming: 2 bases; junction bases outside the gene matches: 16. CDR3 amino acids: CASSTLIAGTSGRPTYEQYF. The CDR3, as DNA: TGTGCCAGCAGTACCTTAATCGCCGGGACTAGCGGGAGGCCCACCTACGAGCAGTACTTC.

This clonotype was observed at least ten times. The V call is TRBV27, the J call TRBJ2-7; D may be TRBD1 or TRBD2 (5 bases each). The CDR3 contains 13 residues. Germline V CDR1 and CDR2: MNHEY, SMNVEV (reference sequence). V shed 5 bases and J shed 4 bases, with 12 bases lying between them. Here the CDR3 DNA reads TGTGCCAGCAGTCTGGGACGGGTGTACGAGCAGTACTTC. Translation gives CASSLGRVYEQYF.

This clonotype was picked up many times. This chain links TRBV5-6 with TRBJ2-1, with no clear D. This CDR3 is 11 amino acids long. CDR1 SGHDT and CDR2 YYEEEE come from the germline V gene. V was shortened by 2 bases and J by 9 bases, with 6 bases between the two germline ends. The CDR3 spells CASSFELEQFF. The CDR3, as DNA: TGTGCCAGCAGCTTCGAGCTTGAGCAGTTCTTC.

This clonotype was seen only once. The rearrangement links TRBV28 to TRBJ1-1; D call uncertain. CDR3 size: 12 residues. Trimming pared 6 bases from V and 5 bases from J, leaving 10 bases between. The germline CDR1 and CDR2 sequences are MDHEN and SYDVKM. CDR3 protein: CASSVGITEAFF. For the CDR3, the DNA is TGTGCCAGCAGCGTAGGAATAACTGAAGCTTTCTTT. Together with reference TRBV28 and TRBJ1-1, the CDR3 gives the full variable domain: DVKVTQSSRYLVKRTGEKVFLECVQDMDHENMFWYRQDPGLGLRLIYFSYDVKMKEKGDIPEGYSVSREKKERFSLILESASTNQTSMYLCASSVGITEAFFGQGTRLTVV.

The J gene is TRBJ2-4, the V gene TRBV18, with D perhaps assigned TRBD1 or TRBD2 (5 bases each). The CDR3 runs to 17 residues. Germline V gene sequence: CDR1 KGHSH, CDR2 LQKENI. V dropped 6 bases and J dropped 0 bases, with 18 bases sitting between them. CDR3 sequence: CASSLQAGRLAKNIQYF. As DNA, the CDR3 is TGTGCCAGCTCGTTACAAGCAGGGAGATTAGCCAAAAACATTCAGTACTTC. Full variable domain (rest looked up from reference TRBV18 and TRBJ2-4): NAGVMQNPRHLVRRRGQEARLRCSPMKGHSHVYWYRQLPEEGLKFMVYLQKENIIDESGMPKERFSAEFPKEGPSILRIQQVVRGDSAAYFCASSLQAGRLAKNIQYFGAGTRLSVL.

At least ten counts were recorded for this clonotype. The chain uses TRBV5-1 and TRBJ2-1; D might be TRBD2 (5 bases). CDR1 and CDR2 (germline): SGHRS, YFSETQ. V shed 4 bases and J shed 0 bases, with 11 bases lying between them. This CDR3 contains 15 residues. CDR3 region: CASSPMDFSYNEQFF. As DNA, the CDR3 is TGCGCCAGCAGCCCTATGGACTTCTCCTACAATGAGCAGTTCTTC.

V usage is TRBV4-1 and J usage is TRBJ1-1; possible D gene TRBD1, 5 bases. Per the germline V gene, CDR1 is MGHRA and CDR2 is YSYEKL. Deletions cut 6 bases from V and 0 bases from J, with 14 bases between. The CDR3 has 15 residues. CDR3 region: CASRFEQELNTEAFF. The CDR3 DNA reads as TGCGCCAGCAGATTCGAACAGGAGCTGAACACTGAAGCTTTCTTT.

At least ten counts were recorded for this clonotype. CDR3 DNA: TGCAGTGCACAAACAGGGGGGGTCGATGAGCAGTTCTTC. Amino acid sequence: CSAQTGGVDEQFF. The rearrangement uses TRBV20-1 and TRBJ2-1; perhaps TRBD1 as D (8 bases). This CDR3 is 13 amino acids long. V was pared by 6 bases and J by 8 bases, with 17 bases between. The germline V gene encodes CDR1 DFQATT and CDR2 SNEGSKA (reference sequence).

This clonotype was observed at least ten times. The chain recombines TRBV10-3 with TRBJ1-3; D not certain. V lost 4 bases to trimming and J lost 0 bases, with 7 bases between them. The CDR3 is 14 residues long. Per germline, CDR1 ENHRY and CDR2 SYGVKD. The CDR3 nucleotides read TGTGCCATCAGTGCCGGGTACTCTGGAAACACCATATATTTT. This codes for CAISAGYSGNTIYF.